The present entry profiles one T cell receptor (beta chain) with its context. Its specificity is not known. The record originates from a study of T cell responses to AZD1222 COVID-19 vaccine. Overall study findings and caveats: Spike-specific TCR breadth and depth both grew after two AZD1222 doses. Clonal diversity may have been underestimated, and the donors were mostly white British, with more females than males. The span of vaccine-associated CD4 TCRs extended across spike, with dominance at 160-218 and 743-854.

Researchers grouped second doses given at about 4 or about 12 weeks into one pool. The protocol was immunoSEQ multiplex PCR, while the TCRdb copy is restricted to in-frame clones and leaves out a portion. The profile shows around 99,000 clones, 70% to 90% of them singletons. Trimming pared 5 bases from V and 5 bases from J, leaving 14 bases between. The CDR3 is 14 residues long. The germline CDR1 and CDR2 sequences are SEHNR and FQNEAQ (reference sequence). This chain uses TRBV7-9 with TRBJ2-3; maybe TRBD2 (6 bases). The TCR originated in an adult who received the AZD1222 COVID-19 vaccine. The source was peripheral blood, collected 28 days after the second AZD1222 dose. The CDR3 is CASSPSAGRDTQYF. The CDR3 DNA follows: TGTGCCAGCAGCCCTAGCGCGGGGAGAGATACGCAGTATTTT. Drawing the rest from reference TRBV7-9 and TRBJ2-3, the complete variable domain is DTGVSQNPRHKITKRGQNVTFRCDPISEHNRLYWYRQTLGQGPEFLTYFQNEAQLEKSRLLSDRFSAERPKGSFSTLEIQRTEQGDSAMYLCASSPSAGRDTQYFGPGTRLTVL.